This is a list of T cell receptor beta chains from one sample in a study of shared clonotypes between healthy human individuals. This table comes from immunoSEQ multiplex PCR, and its TCRdb copy is limited to in-frame clones, with some not included. The sample includes approximately 2.5 million clones, approximately 94% seen only once; the top ten take under 0.15%. Sequenced: naive CD4+ T cells sorted from blood. The source is a man aged 18 to 35 in good health. Each CDR3 is given with its conserved first and last residue. D genes are given only for firm matches. Size values are once, few and many counts, or a class for expanded clones, and some rows have none.

d_call,v_call,clone_size,j_call,cdr3_aa,cdr3_nt
-,TRBV25-1,few,TRBJ1-4,CASTPSGDEKLFF,TGTGCCAGCACGCCCTCGGGCGACGAAAAACTGTTTTTT
TRBD1,TRBV9,-,TRBJ1-5,CASSVEAGGYDQPQHF,TGTGCCAGCAGCGTAGAAGCAGGGGGATACGATCAGCCCCAGCATTTT
TRBD2,TRBV15,once,TRBJ2-3,CATSGLAGGSSDTQYF,TGTGCCACCAGCGGATTAGCGGGAGGGAGTTCGGATACGCAGTATTTT
-,TRBV11-2,-,TRBJ2-7,CASRVGFRQAPRYSEQYF,TGTGCCAGCAGGGTGGGGTTTCGACAGGCCCCCCGGTATAGCGAGCAGTACTTC
-,TRBV10-1,-,TRBJ2-2,CASTPGGLGTGELFF,TGCGCCAGCACTCCTGGTGGGTTAGGAACCGGGGAGCTGTTTTTT
-,TRBV19,-,TRBJ1-2,CASSIGQAYGYTF,TGTGCCAGTAGTATTGGGCAGGCCTATGGCTACACCTTC
TRBD2,TRBV5-1,-,TRBJ2-3,CASSLGTSGGPQYF,TGCGCCAGCAGCTTGGGGACTAGCGGGGGCCCGCAGTATTTT
TRBD1,TRBV7-3,once,TRBJ2-1,CASSTDRGSYNEQFF,TGTGCCAGCAGCACTGACAGGGGGAGTTACAATGAGCAGTTCTTC
-,TRBV10-3,-,TRBJ1-1,CAISELAPNTEAFF,TGTGCCATCAGTGAGTTGGCCCCGAACACTGAAGCTTTCTTT
-,TRBV7-9,once,TRBJ2-1,CASSLAGGKNEQFF,TGTGCCAGCAGCTTAGCGGGGGGTAAAAATGAGCAGTTCTTC
-,TRBV10-3,-,TRBJ1-1,CAITGGPGTEAFF,TGTGCCATCACCGGGGGGCCAGGGACTGAAGCTTTCTTT
TRBD1,TRBV18,once,TRBJ1-1,CASSGRQGDTEAFF,TGTGCCAGCTCAGGACGACAGGGAGACACTGAAGCTTTCTTT
TRBD1,TRBV5-6,-,TRBJ1-5,CASSLQGQGHQPQHF,TGTGCCAGCAGCTTGCAGGGACAGGGACATCAGCCCCAGCATTTT
-,TRBV18,-,TRBJ1-5,CASSPLAKDQPQHF,TGTGCCAGCTCACCACTGGCGAAGGATCAGCCCCAGCATTTT
TRBD2,TRBV5-1,once,TRBJ2-7,CASRSILAGGHDEQYF,TGCGCCAGCAGATCAATTTTAGCGGGAGGGCACGACGAGCAGTACTTC
TRBD1,TRBV7-9,-,TRBJ1-2,CASSLSGTGVYGYTF,TGTGCCAGCAGCCTTTCCGGGACAGGGGTCTATGGCTACACCTTC
-,TRBV5-1,-,TRBJ1-4,CASSRGEPSTNEKLFF,TGCGCCAGCAGCAGGGGGGAACCTTCAACTAATGAAAAACTGTTTTTT
TRBD2,TRBV10-3,-,TRBJ2-3,CAISETSGGWTDTQYF,TGTGCCATCAGTGAGACTAGCGGGGGGTGGACAGATACGCAGTATTTT
TRBD1,TRBV18,-,TRBJ2-7,CASSTGAGGRFYEQYF,TGTGCCAGCTCAACCGGGGCAGGGGGACGGTTCTACGAGCAGTACTTC
TRBD1,TRBV5-4,-,TRBJ1-2,CASSIGQGDGYTF,TGTGCCAGCAGCATAGGACAGGGAGATGGCTACACCTTC
-,TRBV7-9,-,TRBJ2-1,CASRGTAGSNEQFF,TGTGCCAGCAGGGGAACGGCAGGGAGCAATGAGCAGTTCTTC
-,TRBV19,-,TRBJ2-2,CASSIYENTGELFF,TGTGCCAGTAGTATATACGAGAACACCGGGGAGCTGTTTTTT
TRBD2,TRBV9,-,TRBJ2-3,CASSTSGGAGDTQYF,TGTGCCAGCAGCACCAGCGGGGGGGCTGGAGATACGCAGTATTTT
TRBD1,TRBV27,-,TRBJ1-5,CASSNMQGAGQPQHF,TGTGCCAGCTCAAATATGCAGGGGGCAGGTCAGCCCCAGCATTTT
TRBD2,TRBV7-2,-,TRBJ2-3,CASSWGLRGSTDTQYF,TGTGCCAGCAGCTGGGGATTGCGGGGGAGCACAGATACGCAGTATTTT
TRBD2,TRBV30,-,TRBJ2-1,CAWRLEKLAGVYNEQFF,TGTGCCTGGAGGTTGGAGAAACTAGCGGGAGTGTACAATGAGCAGTTCTTC
-,TRBV7-2,-,TRBJ2-1,CASSGWGEGHNEQFF,TGTGCCAGCAGCGGATGGGGGGAAGGACACAATGAGCAGTTCTTC
-,TRBV4-3,-,TRBJ2-1,CASSQEPPGPLVNEQFF,TGCGCCAGCAGCCAAGAACCCCCGGGACCCCTCGTCAATGAGCAGTTCTTC
-,TRBV7-8,-,TRBJ2-7,CASSLTTGTYEQYF,TGTGCCAGCAGCTTGACGACAGGAACCTACGAGCAGTACTTC
-,TRBV30,few,TRBJ1-5,CAWSVLGGTKHF,TGTGCCTGGAGTGTACTGGGAGGGACCAAGCATTTT
TRBD2,TRBV30,-,TRBJ2-5,CAWSEPGLAGRKGETQYF,TGTGCCTGGAGCGAGCCGGGACTAGCGGGGAGGAAGGGAGAGACCCAGTACTTC
TRBD1,TRBV4-1,-,TRBJ2-5,CASSQEDRGRQYF,TGCGCCAGCAGCCAAGAAGACAGGGGAAGGCAGTACTTC
-,TRBV30,once,TRBJ2-7,CAWCDKGAYEQYF,TGTGCCTGGTGCGACAAGGGGGCCTACGAGCAGTACTTC
-,TRBV7-2,-,TRBJ2-7,CASSVGRTYEQYF,TGTGCCAGCAGCGTAGGTCGAACCTACGAGCAGTACTTC
-,TRBV2,-,TRBJ1-4,CASYRESAGILFF,TGTGCCAGCTACAGGGAGTCCGCCGGGATACTGTTTTTT
TRBD1,TRBV2,-,TRBJ2-3,CASGKSGGADTQYF,TGTGCCAGCGGGAAGTCAGGGGGCGCAGATACGCAGTATTTT
-,TRBV7-2,-,TRBJ1-2,CASSSRGGSGYTF,TGTGCCAGCAGCTCCCGGGGAGGGAGCGGCTACACCTTC
-,TRBV4-2,-,TRBJ2-2,CASSQDLITGELFF,TGTGCCAGCAGCCAAGATCTGATCACCGGGGAGCTGTTTTTT
TRBD2,TRBV5-1,-,TRBJ2-1,CASSPGTSSDEQFF,TGCGCCAGCAGCCCCGGGACTAGCTCCGATGAGCAGTTCTTC
-,TRBV4-1,-,TRBJ1-3,CASSQGEKGRIVWGNTIYF,TGCGCCAGCAGCCAAGGAGAGAAGGGGAGAATCGTGTGGGGAAACACCATATATTTT
TRBD1,TRBV6-1,once,TRBJ1-1,CASRPGQGRTEAFF,TGTGCCAGCAGACCCGGACAGGGGAGGACTGAAGCTTTCTTT
-,TRBV5-4,once,TRBJ2-2,CASSLDHRANTGELFF,TGTGCCAGCAGCTTGGATCACAGAGCGAACACCGGGGAGCTGTTTTTT
-,TRBV6-6,-,TRBJ2-7,CASIGDLTRWAYEQYF,TGTGCCAGCATCGGGGACCTAACCCGTTGGGCCTACGAGCAGTACTTC
-,TRBV11-3,-,TRBJ1-1,CASSWGAATEAFF,TGTGCCAGCAGCTGGGGAGCGGCCACTGAAGCTTTCTTT
-,TRBV7-2,-,TRBJ2-7,CASSLAHTPTGEQYF,TGTGCCAGCAGCTTAGCACACACGCCCACGGGGGAGCAGTACTTC
-,TRBV19,-,TRBJ2-7,CASSRLTGSPSYEQYF,TGTGCCAGTAGTCGTCTTACAGGGTCTCCCTCCTACGAGCAGTACTTC
-,TRBV29-1,-,TRBJ1-2,CSVEDQRRSYTF,TGCAGCGTTGAAGATCAAAGGAGGAGCTACACCTTC
-,TRBV19,once,TRBJ1-1,CASSIGSQGRINTEAFF,TGTGCCAGTAGTATCGGTTCACAGGGTAGGATAAACACTGAAGCTTTCTTT
-,TRBV30,-,TRBJ2-5,CAWGAKAGKAKETQYF,TGTGCCTGGGGCGCTAAGGCGGGCAAGGCGAAAGAGACCCAGTACTTC
-,TRBV9,-,TRBJ1-5,CASSVGDNQPQHF,TGTGCCAGCAGCGTCGGGGACAATCAGCCCCAGCATTTT
TRBD1,TRBV4-3,-,TRBJ1-1,CASSQDLLGQGGAGFF,TGCGCCAGCAGCCAAGATTTGCTGGGACAGGGAGGGGCAGGTTTCTTT